This T cell receptor beta chain was found in a study of blood T cell repertoires in COVID-19. Whole-study context: Samples of COVID-19 (acute and convalescent) were obtained from the United States, Italy and Spain. Sample material is recorded as cDNA or gDNA derived from T cells, B-cell-depleted T cells, or PBMCs.

The repertoire was sequenced with immunoSEQ multiplex PCR; TCRdb's copy has only in-frame clones and lacks some. The profile shows approximately 89,000 clones, about 96% of them singletons. This clone has more than one count but fewer than ten. V was pared by 5 bases and J by 6 bases, with 8 bases between. The CDR3 has 11 amino acids. Germline V gene lookup returns CDR1 LGHDT and CDR2 YNNKEL (reference sequence). The source is a human donor with active COVID-19. The donor label of this sample is uncertain. The gene calls are TRBV3-1 (or the pseudogene TRBV3-2) and TRBJ2-7; D not resolved. The sequenced sample was peripheral blood. The CDR3 sequence is CASSTEAEQYF. CDR3 bases: TGTGCCAGCAGCACCGAGGCCGAGCAGTACTTC.